The 18 T cell receptor beta chains below all came from one sample that was sequenced in a study of radiotherapy plus CTLA-4 blockade in lung cancer. Sequenced by immunoSEQ multiplex PCR; TCRdb stores in-frame clones only, minus some. The data hold around 80,000 clones, with about four fifths observed a single time. Sequenced material: peripheral blood, taken from a patient treated with radiotherapy plus ipilimumab. The receptors here all came from a human donor with non-small cell lung cancer who had stable disease on radiotherapy plus ipilimumab.

The count of this clone is one. J is TRBJ2-7 and V is TRBV28; 8 nucleotides line up with TRBD2. CDR1 is MDHEN, CDR2 SYDVKM, per germline. This CDR3 spans 17 amino acids. V trimming: 6 bases; J trimming: 2 bases; junction bases outside the gene matches: 15. CDR3 sequence: CASSQSGVAGPAYEQYF. The DNA of the CDR3 is TGTGCCAGCAGCCAATCGGGGGTAGCGGGGCCAGCCTACGAGCAGTACTTC.

The gene calls are TRBV14 and TRBJ1-6; D possibly corresponds to TRBD1 (5 bases). CDR3 length equals 17 residues. Trimming took 4 bases from V and 1 from J, leaving 14 bases between them. Germline assignment: CDR1 SGHDN and CDR2 FVKESK. The CDR3 nucleotides are TGTGCCAGCAGCCCCGGGGGGTTCAGGTCCTATAATTCACCCCTCCACTTT. This codes for CASSPGGFRSYNSPLHF.

On this clone itself: The junction shows a germline mismatch at one end, possibly a read error. V is TRBV11-2 and J is TRBJ1-2; D gene ambiguous. The CDR3 extends over 13 amino acids. Germline CDR1 reads SGHAT; CDR2 reads FQNNGV. CDR3 DNA: TGTGCCAGCAACTTAAAGGGCCTCTATGGCTACACCTTC. Residues: CASNLKGLYGYTF.

The V call is TRBV7-8, the J call TRBJ1-3; 9 bases line up with TRBD1. Germline loops: CDR1 SGHVS, CDR2 FQNEAQ. This CDR3 comprises 15 residues. Trimming at V came to 5 bases and at J to 4 bases, leaving 6 bases not matched to a gene. CDR3 loop: CASSLRDREGNTIYF. The CDR3 DNA reads TGTGCCAGCAGCCTCCGGGACAGGGAGGGAAACACCATATATTTT.

The V call is TRBV6-5, the J call TRBJ2-3, with 11 bases identical to TRBD1. The CDR3 runs to 14 residues. V was pared by 10 bases and J by 9 bases, with 12 bases of the junction left unmatched. Germline CDR1 reads MNHEY; CDR2 reads SVGAGI. The CDR3 region is CATQRDRGAGTQYF. The CDR3 DNA sequence: TGTGCCACCCAACGGGACAGGGGGGCCGGCACGCAGTATTTT.

J is TRBJ2-1 and V is TRBV28; D remains unclear. The CDR3 totals 14 residues. Germline lookup yields CDR1 MDHEN and CDR2 SYDVKM. Trimming cost V 8 bases and J 2 bases, with 13 bases left between them. The CDR3 spells CASGLKAAYNEQFF. CDR3 nucleotides: TGTGCCAGCGGCCTCAAGGCCGCCTACAATGAGCAGTTCTTC.

The V gene is TRBV6-6, the J gene TRBJ1-2; maybe TRBD1 (6 bases). V was shortened by 4 bases and J by 2 bases, with 17 bases between the two germline ends. CDR1 MNHNY and CDR2 SVGAGI come from the germline V gene (reference sequence). The CDR3 has 16 residues. CDR3 nucleotide sequence: TGTGCCAGCAGTTCCCCGGGGGCAGGAGCCAACTATGGCTACACCTTC. Encoded protein: CASSSPGAGANYGYTF.

The genes are TRBV7-8 and TRBJ2-2; D not resolved. Germline CDR1 and CDR2: SGHVS and FQNEAQ. CDR3 length equals 15 residues. With 3 bases removed from V and 5 bases from J, the gap between germline ends came to 13 bases. The CDR3 bases are TGTGCCAGCAGCTTTTCCGAGCTCAATACCGGGGAGCTGTTTTTT. It translates to CASSFSELNTGELFF.

This chain links TRBV18 with TRBJ1-5; D ambiguous. This CDR3 has 15 amino acids. V lost 3 bases and J lost 0, with 9 bases in between. Germline V gives CDR1 KGHSH, CDR2 LQKENI. For the CDR3, the DNA is TGTGCCAGCTCACCTAACAGTAATAGCAATCAGCCCCAGCATTTT. It yields the protein CASSPNSNSNQPQHF.

This CDR3 reads CASSPAGTGSYEQYF. DNA for the CDR3: TGTGCCAGCAGTCCAGCCGGGACAGGGTCGTACGAGCAGTACTTC. The chain links TRBV27 to TRBJ2-7, with 9 bases lining up with TRBD1. Germline V lookup: CDR1 MNHEY, CDR2 SMNVEV (reference sequence). After removal of 5 bases from V and 4 bases from J, the junction contained 9 bases not matched to a gene. This CDR3 spans 15 amino acids.

The chain couples TRBV2 to TRBJ2-3, with 9 bases identical to TRBD1. The CDR3 spans 17 residues. The germline gives CDR1 SNHLY, CDR2 FYNNEI. The trim removed 3 bases at V and 4 bases at J, leaving 11 bases unmatched. The CDR3 sequence: CASSDLTPGQGPDTQYF. The CDR3 nucleotides are TGTGCCAGCAGTGACCTCACCCCTGGACAGGGGCCAGATACGCAGTATTTT.

The chain joins TRBV19 to TRBJ2-1; D might be TRBD1 or TRBD2, each matching 6 bases. The CDR3 has 15 amino acids. Germline V lookup: CDR1 LNHDA, CDR2 SQIVND (reference sequence). Trimming took off 4 bases at V and 3 bases at J, with 13 bases between the two ends. The chain's CDR3 is CASSSGTYIYNEQFF. The CDR3 nucleotides are TGTGCCAGTAGTAGCGGGACATACATCTACAATGAGCAGTTCTTC.

The chain uses TRBV6-5 and TRBJ2-7; 10 bases match TRBD1. V was pared by 5 bases and J by 5 bases, with 6 bases of the junction left unmatched. Germline V gene data show CDR1 as MNHEY and CDR2 as SVGAGI. The CDR3 has 14 amino acids. The CDR3 region is CASSVDRGANEQYF. For the CDR3, the DNA is TGTGCCAGCAGTGTGGACAGGGGGGCTAACGAGCAGTACTTC.

This rearrangement joins TRBV9 to TRBJ1-1; D unclear. Between the trimmed V and J ends, which lost 4 bases and 1 base, there was a span of 14 bases. The CDR3 covers 15 residues. Germline values: CDR1 SGDLS, CDR2 YYNGEE. The CDR3 protein is CASSYGRASNTEAFF. The CDR3 DNA reads as TGTGCCAGCAGCTACGGCCGGGCCTCGAACACTGAAGCTTTCTTT.

V and J are TRBV4-1 and TRBJ1-1; D not certain. This CDR3 has 15 amino acids. Germline V lookup: CDR1 MGHRA, CDR2 YSYEKL. Trimming cost V 0 bases and J 1 base, with 9 bases left between them. CDR3 in amino acids: CASSQERPRNTEAFF. The CDR3, as DNA: TGCGCCAGCAGCCAAGAACGCCCTAGGAACACTGAAGCTTTCTTT.

The CDR3 protein is CASSPRMGSNQPQHF. CDR3 nucleotides: TGTGCCAGCTCACCTCGGATGGGTAGCAATCAGCCCCAGCATTTT. V usage is TRBV18 and J usage is TRBJ1-5; D is uncertain. The CDR3 has 15 amino acids. The V and J ends lost 3 bases and 0 bases respectively, with 9 bases between them. The V gene's germline CDR1 is KGHSH and CDR2 LQKENI. Together with reference TRBV18 and TRBJ1-5, the CDR3 gives the full variable domain: NAGVMQNPRHLVRRRGQEARLRCSPMKGHSHVYWYRQLPEEGLKFMVYLQKENIIDESGMPKERFSAEFPKEGPSILRIQQVVRGDSAAYFCASSPRMGSNQPQHFGDGTRLSIL.

The V call is TRBV2, the J call TRBJ1-2; 11 nucleotides match TRBD1. The CDR3 totals 13 residues. CDR1 and CDR2 from the germline V gene are SNHLY and FYNNEI. Trimming took 7 bases from V and 6 from J; bases not matched to a gene: 4. CDR3 protein: CASMAGQGDGYTF. The CDR3 coding sequence is TGTGCCAGCATGGCGGGACAGGGGGATGGCTACACCTTC. Together with reference TRBV2 and TRBJ1-2, the CDR3 gives the full variable domain: EPEVTQTPSHQVTQMGQEVILRCVPISNHLYFYWYRQILGQKVEFLVSFYNNEISEKSEIFDDQFSVERPDGSNFTLKIRSTKLEDSAMYFCASMAGQGDGYTFGSGTRLTVV.

The chain carries TRBV5-4 and TRBJ2-1; D might be TRBD2 (6 bases). This CDR3 contains 16 residues. Germline loops: CDR1 SGHNT, CDR2 YYREEE (reference sequence). Deletions cut 0 bases from V and 0 bases from J, with 10 bases between. DNA for the CDR3: TGTGCCAGCAGCTTGGCCGTGGGGGGCTCCTACAATGAGCAGTTCTTC. Its protein is CASSLAVGGSYNEQFF.